The entry below describes one TCR beta chain. Its antigen remains unidentified. The CDR3 covers 13 residues. Germline V gene lookup returns CDR1 MNHEY and CDR2 SVGAGI. Trimming took 5 bases from V and 4 from J, leaving 11 bases between them. Sequencing used immunoSEQ multiplex PCR; TCRdb keeps in-frame clones, though not all of them. Of some 87,000 clones in the sample, 80% to 95% are singletons; the top ten hold roughly 0.31%. These data come from a study of graft-versus-host responses after intestinal transplantation. Across the study: Recipients were given multivisceral, liver-intestinal, or isolated intestinal transplants. Once they had received anti-thymocyte globulin induction, all recipients took tacrolimus and steroids for approximately three years. Broader study findings: Some GvH clones were seen earlier in gut or blood, suggesting intestinal origin.

This receptor was obtained from a human donor who received an intestinal transplant. The material was unstimulated CD4+ T cells sorted from spleen or lymph node cells, obtained before intestinal transplant. This rearrangement joins TRBV6-5 to TRBJ1-2, with D possibly TRBD1 on 5 matching bases. Here the CDR3 reads CASSESDSYGYTF. The CDR3 DNA follows: TGTGCCAGCAGTGAGTCAGACAGCTATGGCTACACCTTC.